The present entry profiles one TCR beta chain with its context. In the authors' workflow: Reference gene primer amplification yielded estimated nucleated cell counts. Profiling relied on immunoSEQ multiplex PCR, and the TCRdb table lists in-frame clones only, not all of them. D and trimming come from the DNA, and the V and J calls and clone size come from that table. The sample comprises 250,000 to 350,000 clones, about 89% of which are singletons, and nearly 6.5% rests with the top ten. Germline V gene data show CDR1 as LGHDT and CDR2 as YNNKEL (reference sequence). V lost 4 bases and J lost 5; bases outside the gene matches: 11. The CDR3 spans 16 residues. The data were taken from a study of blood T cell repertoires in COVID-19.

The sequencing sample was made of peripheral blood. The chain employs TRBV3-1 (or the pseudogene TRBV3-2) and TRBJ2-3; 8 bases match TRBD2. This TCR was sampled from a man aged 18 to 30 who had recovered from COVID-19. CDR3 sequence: CASSPGAGGTLDTQYF. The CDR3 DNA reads TGTGCCAGCAGCCCGGGGGCGGGGGGTACTTTAGATACGCAGTATTTT.